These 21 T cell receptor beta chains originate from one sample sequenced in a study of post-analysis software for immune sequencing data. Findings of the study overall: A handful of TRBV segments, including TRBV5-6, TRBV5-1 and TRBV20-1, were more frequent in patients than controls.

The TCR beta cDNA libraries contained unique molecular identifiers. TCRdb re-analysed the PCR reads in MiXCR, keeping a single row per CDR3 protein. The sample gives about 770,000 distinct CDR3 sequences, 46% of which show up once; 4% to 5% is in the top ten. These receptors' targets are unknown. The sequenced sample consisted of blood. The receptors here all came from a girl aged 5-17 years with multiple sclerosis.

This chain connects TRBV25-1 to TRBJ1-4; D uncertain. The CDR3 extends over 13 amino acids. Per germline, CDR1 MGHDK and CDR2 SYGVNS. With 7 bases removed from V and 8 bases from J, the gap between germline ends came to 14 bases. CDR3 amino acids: CASKIDTGEKLFF. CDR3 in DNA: TGTGCCAGCAAAATCGATACCGGCGAAAAACTGTTTTTT.

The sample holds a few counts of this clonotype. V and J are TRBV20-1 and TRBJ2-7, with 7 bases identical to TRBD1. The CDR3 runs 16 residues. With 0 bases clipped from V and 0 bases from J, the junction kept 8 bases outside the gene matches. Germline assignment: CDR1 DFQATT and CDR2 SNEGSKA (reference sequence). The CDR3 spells CSARDGFRDSSYEQYF. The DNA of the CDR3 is TGCAGTGCTAGAGATGGTTTTCGGGACAGCTCCTACGAGCAGTACTTC.

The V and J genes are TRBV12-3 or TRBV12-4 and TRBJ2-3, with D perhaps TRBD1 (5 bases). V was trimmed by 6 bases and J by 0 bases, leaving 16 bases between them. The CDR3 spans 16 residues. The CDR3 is CASSLASTVSTDTQYF. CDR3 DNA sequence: TGTGCCAGCAGCCTTGCCTCGACAGTCAGCACAGATACGCAGTATTTT.

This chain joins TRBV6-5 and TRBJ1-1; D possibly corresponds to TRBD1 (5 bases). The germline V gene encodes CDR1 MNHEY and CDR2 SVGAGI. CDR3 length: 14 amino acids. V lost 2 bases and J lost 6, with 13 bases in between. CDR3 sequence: CASSYGAGHAEAFF. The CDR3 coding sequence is TGTGCCAGCAGTTACGGGGCAGGGCACGCTGAAGCTTTCTTT.

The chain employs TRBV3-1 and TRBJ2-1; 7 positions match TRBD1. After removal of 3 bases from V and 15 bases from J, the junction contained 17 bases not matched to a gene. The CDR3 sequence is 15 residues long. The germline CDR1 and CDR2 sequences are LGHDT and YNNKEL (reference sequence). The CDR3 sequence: CASSHDRAGVGEGFF. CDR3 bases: TGTGCCAGCAGCCACGACAGGGCAGGAGTAGGAGAGGGGTTCTTC.

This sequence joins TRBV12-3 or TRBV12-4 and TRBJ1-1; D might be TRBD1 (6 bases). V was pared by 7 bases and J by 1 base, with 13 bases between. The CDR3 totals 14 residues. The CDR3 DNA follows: TGTGCCAGCACTGCCGGACAGCCGAACACTGAAGCTTTCTTT. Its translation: CASTAGQPNTEAFF.

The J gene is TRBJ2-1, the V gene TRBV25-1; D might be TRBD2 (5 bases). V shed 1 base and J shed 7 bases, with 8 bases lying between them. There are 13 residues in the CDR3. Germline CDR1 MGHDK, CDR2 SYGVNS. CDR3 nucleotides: TGTGCCAGCAGTGAATTTCCGGGGAATGAGCAGTTCTTC. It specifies CASSEFPGNEQFF.

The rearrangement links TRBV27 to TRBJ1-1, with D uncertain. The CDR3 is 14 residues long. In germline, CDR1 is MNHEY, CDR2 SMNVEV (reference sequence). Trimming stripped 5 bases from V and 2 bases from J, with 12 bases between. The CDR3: CASSGGRANTEAFF. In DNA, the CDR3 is TGTGCCAGCAGTGGCGGGAGAGCCAACACTGAAGCTTTCTTT.

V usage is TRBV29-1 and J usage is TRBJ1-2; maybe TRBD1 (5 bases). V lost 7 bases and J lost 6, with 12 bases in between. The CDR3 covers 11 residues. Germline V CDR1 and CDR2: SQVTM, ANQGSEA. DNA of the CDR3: TGCAGCGCTCTTGAGGGGAATGGCTACACCTTC. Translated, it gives CSALEGNGYTF. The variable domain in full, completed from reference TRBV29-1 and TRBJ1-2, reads SAVISQKPSRDICQRGTSLTIQCQVDSQVTMMFWYRQQPGQSLTLIATANQGSEATYESGFVIDKFPISRPNLTFSTLTVSNMSPEDSSIYLCSALEGNGYTFGSGTRLTVV.

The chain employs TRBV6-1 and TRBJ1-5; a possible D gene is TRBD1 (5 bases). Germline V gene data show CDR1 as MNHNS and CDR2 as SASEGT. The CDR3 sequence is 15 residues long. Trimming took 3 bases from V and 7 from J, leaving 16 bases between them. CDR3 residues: CASSEPGGPGQPQHF. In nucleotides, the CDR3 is TGTGCCAGCAGTGAGCCGGGGGGACCGGGGCAGCCCCAGCATTTT.

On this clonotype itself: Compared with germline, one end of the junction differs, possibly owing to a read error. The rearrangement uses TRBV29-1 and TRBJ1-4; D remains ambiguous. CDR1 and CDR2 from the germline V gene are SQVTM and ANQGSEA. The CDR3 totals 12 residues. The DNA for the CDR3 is TGCAGCGTTGCGGCCCCTAATGAAAAACGGTTTTTT. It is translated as CSVAAPNEKRFF.

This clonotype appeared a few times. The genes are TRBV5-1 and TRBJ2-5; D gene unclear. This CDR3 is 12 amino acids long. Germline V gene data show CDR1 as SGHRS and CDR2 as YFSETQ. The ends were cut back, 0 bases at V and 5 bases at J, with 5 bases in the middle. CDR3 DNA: TGCGCCAGCAGCTTGGCCTTTGAGACCCAGTACTTC. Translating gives CASSLAFETQYF.

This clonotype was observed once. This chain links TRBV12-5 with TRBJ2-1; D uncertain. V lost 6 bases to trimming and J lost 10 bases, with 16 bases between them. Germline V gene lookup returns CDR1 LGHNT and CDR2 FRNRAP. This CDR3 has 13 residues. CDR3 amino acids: CASGSNSRLEQFF. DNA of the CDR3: TGTGCTAGTGGATCCAACTCCCGGTTAGAGCAGTTCTTC.

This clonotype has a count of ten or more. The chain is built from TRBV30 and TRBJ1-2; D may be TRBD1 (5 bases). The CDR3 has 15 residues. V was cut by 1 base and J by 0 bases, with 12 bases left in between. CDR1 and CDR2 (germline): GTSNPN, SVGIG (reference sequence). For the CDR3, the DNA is TGTGCCTGGAGTGAAGCGGGACTAGCTAACTATGGCTACACCTTC. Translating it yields CAWSEAGLANYGYTF. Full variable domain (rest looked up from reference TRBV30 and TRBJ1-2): SQTIHQWPATLVQPVGSPLSLECTVEGTSNPNLYWYRQAAGRGLQLLFYSVGIGQISSEVPQNLSASRPQDRQFILSSKKLLLSDSGFYLCAWSEAGLANYGYTFGSGTRLTVV.

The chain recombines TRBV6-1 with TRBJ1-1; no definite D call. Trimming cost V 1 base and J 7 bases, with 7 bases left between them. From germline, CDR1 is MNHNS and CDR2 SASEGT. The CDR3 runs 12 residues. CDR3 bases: TGTGCCAGCAGTGAAGTGGCGGTTGAAGCTTTCTTT. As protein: CASSEVAVEAFF.

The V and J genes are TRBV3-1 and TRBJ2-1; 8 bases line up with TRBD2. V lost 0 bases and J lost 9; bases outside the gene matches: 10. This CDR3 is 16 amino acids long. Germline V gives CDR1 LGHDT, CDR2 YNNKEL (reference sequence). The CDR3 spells CASSQDSAGAPGEQFF. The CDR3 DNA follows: TGTGCCAGCAGCCAAGATTCAGCGGGAGCCCCGGGTGAGCAGTTCTTC.

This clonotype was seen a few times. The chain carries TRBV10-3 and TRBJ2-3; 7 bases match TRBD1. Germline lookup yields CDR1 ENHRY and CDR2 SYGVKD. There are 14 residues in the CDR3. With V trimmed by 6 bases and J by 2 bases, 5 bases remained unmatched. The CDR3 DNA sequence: TGTGCCATCAGGCCGGGACAGTCCACAGATACGCAGTATTTT. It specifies CAIRPGQSTDTQYF.

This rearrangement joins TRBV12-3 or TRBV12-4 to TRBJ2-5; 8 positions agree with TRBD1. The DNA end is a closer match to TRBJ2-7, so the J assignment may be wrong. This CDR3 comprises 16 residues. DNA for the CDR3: TGTGCCAGCAGTTCTGAGAGCGTGACAGGGGCGTACGAGCAGTACTTC. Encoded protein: CASSSESVTGAYEQYF.

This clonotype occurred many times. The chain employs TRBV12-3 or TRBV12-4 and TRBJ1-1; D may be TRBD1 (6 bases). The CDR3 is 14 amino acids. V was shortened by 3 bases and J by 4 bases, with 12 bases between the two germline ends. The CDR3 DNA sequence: TGTGCCAGCAGTTTGGACGGGGGCGGCACTGAAGCTTTCTTT. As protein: CASSLDGGGTEAFF.

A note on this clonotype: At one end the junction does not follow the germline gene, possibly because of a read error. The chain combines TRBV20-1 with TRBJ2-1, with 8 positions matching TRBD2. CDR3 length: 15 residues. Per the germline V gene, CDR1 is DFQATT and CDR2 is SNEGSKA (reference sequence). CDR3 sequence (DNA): TGCAGTGCCACGGGCCCGGGACTAGGGTACAATGAGCAGGTCTTC. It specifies CSATGPGLGYNEQVF.

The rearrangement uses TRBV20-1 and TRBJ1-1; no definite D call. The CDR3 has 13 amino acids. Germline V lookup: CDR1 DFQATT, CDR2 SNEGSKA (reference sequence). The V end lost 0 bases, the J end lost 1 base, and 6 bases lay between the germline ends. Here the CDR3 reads CSARDTTNTEAFF. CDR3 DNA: TGCAGTGCTAGAGATACTACGAACACTGAAGCTTTCTTT.